The next 18 T cell receptor beta chains were all read from a single sample in a study of blood T cell repertoires in COVID-19. Produced via immunoSEQ multiplex PCR; TCRdb's table is partial and in-frame only. There are tens of thousands of clones in the sample; approximately 90% occur only once, and around 4.2% lies in the top ten. The sequencing sample was made of peripheral blood. These receptors were obtained from a man over 45 with acute or convalescent COVID-19.

The chain recombines TRBV5-6 with TRBJ1-3; no reliable D call. In germline, CDR1 is SGHDT, CDR2 YYEEEE. Trimming left V 0 bases short and J 0 bases short, with 10 bases between. This CDR3 is 16 amino acids long. CDR3 DNA sequence: TGTGCCAGCAGCTTGGTGTGGCCTCTCTCTGGAAACACCATATATTTT. Its protein product is CASSLVWPLSGNTIYF.

This clone was detected once. The chain combines TRBV18 with TRBJ1-1; TRBD1 matches at 7 bases. Germline CDR1 is KGHSH and CDR2 is LQKENI. The CDR3 length is 12 residues. With V trimmed by 4 bases and J by 8 bases, 4 bases remained unmatched. CDR3 residues: CASSLLQGEAFF. DNA for the CDR3: TGTGCCAGCTCACTCCTACAGGGGGAAGCTTTCTTT.

This clone was observed a few times. This chain uses TRBV19 with TRBJ1-5, with a possible D match to TRBD1 (6 bases). The CDR3 is made up of 14 amino acids. The V gene's germline CDR1 is LNHDA and CDR2 SQIVND (reference sequence). Deletions cut 5 bases from V and 4 bases from J, with 12 bases between. The CDR3 DNA reads as TGTGCCAGTAGTCGGACAGTTCTAAATCAGCCCCAGCATTTT. Encoded protein: CASSRTVLNQPQHF.

The chain couples TRBV15 to TRBJ1-3; D is uncertain. V was clipped by 2 bases and J by 3 bases, with 11 bases between them. From germline, CDR1 is LNHNV and CDR2 YYDKDF (reference sequence). The CDR3 is 15 amino acids. CDR3 amino acids: CATSRPPSLGNTIYF. CDR3 nucleotides: TGTGCCACCAGCAGACCACCGAGTCTTGGAAACACCATATATTTT.

V is TRBV3-1 (or the pseudogene TRBV3-2) and J is TRBJ2-1; possibly TRBD2 for D (5 bases). The CDR3 totals 12 residues. Between the trimmed V and J ends, which lost 1 base and 7 bases, there was a span of 5 bases. Germline lookup yields CDR1 LGHDT and CDR2 YNNKEL (reference sequence). The CDR3 sequence is CASSQVANEQFF. DNA for the CDR3: TGTGCCAGCAGCCAAGTAGCGAATGAGCAGTTCTTC.

The chain employs TRBV5-1 and TRBJ1-5; D is unresolved. The CDR3 consists of 15 residues. CDR1 is SGHRS, CDR2 YFSETQ, per germline. The V end was cut by 4 bases, the J end by 2 bases, with 13 bases between. CDR3 in DNA: TGCGCCAGCAGCCTCTCGACCGGAGGCAATCAGCCCCAGCATTTT. Residues: CASSLSTGGNQPQHF.

The chain joins TRBV10-2 to TRBJ2-7, with a tentative D call TRBD1 (5 bases). Trimming removed 10 bases at V and 3 bases at J, with 19 bases between. The germline gives CDR1 WSHSY, CDR2 SAAADI. There are 14 residues in the CDR3. CDR3 in DNA: TGCGCCACCCTCTCTTGGGGCTCAAACTACGAGCAGTACTTC. Its translation: CATLSWGSNYEQYF.

The J gene is TRBJ1-2, the V gene TRBV28; TRBD1 matches at 10 bases. Germline lookup yields CDR1 MDHEN and CDR2 SYDVKM. With 7 bases clipped from V and 8 bases from J, the junction kept 10 bases outside the gene matches. CDR3 size: 14 residues. The chain's CDR3 is CASTPSDRGGGYTF. CDR3 sequence (DNA): TGTGCCAGCACCCCCTCGGACAGGGGGGGCGGCTACACCTTC.

The rearrangement joins TRBV7-2 to TRBJ2-2; TRBD2 matches 9 bases. Germline CDR1 reads SGHTA; CDR2 reads FQGNSA. V dropped 1 base and J dropped 6; count of bases not matched to a gene: 6. The CDR3 is made up of 16 amino acids. The CDR3, as DNA: TGTGCCAGCAGCTTAGTTGCTAGCGGGATGGCCGGGGAGCTGTTTTTT. It yields the protein CASSLVASGMAGELFF.

The chain couples TRBV12-5 to TRBJ2-7, with TRBD2 matching over 8 bases. Germline V gene sequence: CDR1 LGHNT, CDR2 FRNRAP. Unmatched junction bases numbered 22, after V lost 6 bases and J lost 0 bases. This CDR3 is 20 amino acids long. The chain's CDR3 is CASGQLPSSRLATYSYEQYF. For the CDR3, the DNA is TGTGCTAGTGGCCAACTACCCTCGTCGAGACTAGCGACCTACTCCTACGAGCAGTACTTC. Full variable domain (rest looked up from reference TRBV12-5 and TRBJ2-7): DARVTQTPRHKVTEMGQEVTMRCQPILGHNTVFWYRQTMMQGLELLAYFRNRAPLDDSGMPKDRFSAEMPDATLATLKIQPSEPRDSAVYFCASGQLPSSRLATYSYEQYFGPGTRLTVT.

This rearrangement joins TRBV19 to TRBJ2-7, with 7 nucleotides matching TRBD1. V lost 5 bases and J lost 5; bases outside the gene matches: 6. Germline V gives CDR1 LNHDA, CDR2 SQIVND (reference sequence). CDR3 length: 13 amino acids. CDR3 in amino acids: CASSYRGKDEQYF. The CDR3 DNA reads TGTGCCAGTAGTTACAGGGGTAAGGACGAGCAGTACTTC. Full variable domain (outside the CDR3, taken from reference TRBV19 and TRBJ2-7): DGGITQSPKYLFRKEGQNVTLSCEQNLNHDAMYWYRQDPGQGLRLIYYSQIVNDFQKGDIAEGYSVSREKKESFPLTVTSAQKNPTAFYLCASSYRGKDEQYFGPGTRLTVT.

The chain employs TRBV7-2 and TRBJ2-3; tentatively, D is TRBD1 (6 bases). The CDR3 contains 15 residues. CDR1 and CDR2 (germline): SGHTA, FQGNSA. V lost 5 bases, J lost 1 base, and 13 bases lay in between. This chain's CDR3 is CASSPPGQGTDTQYF. The CDR3, as DNA: TGTGCCAGCAGCCCTCCGGGACAAGGCACAGATACGCAGTATTTT. The whole variable domain, filled in from reference TRBV7-2 and TRBJ2-3, reads GAGVSQSPSNKVTEKGKDVELRCDPISGHTALYWYRQSLGQGLEFLIYFQGNSAPDKSGLPSDRFSAERTGGSVSTLTIQRTQQEDSAVYLCASSPPGQGTDTQYFGPGTRLTVL.

J is TRBJ1-1 and V is TRBV7-2; a possible D gene is TRBD1 (5 bases). Between the trimmed V and J ends, which lost 6 bases and 5 bases, there was a span of 19 bases. The CDR3 length is 15 residues. Germline V gene sequence: CDR1 SGHTA, CDR2 FQGNSA. The CDR3 sequence: CASRFTPGGGTEAFF. The CDR3, as DNA: TGTGCCAGCAGATTCACCCCGGGGGGAGGAACTGAAGCTTTCTTT.

This clone was seen just once. This chain joins TRBV5-6 and TRBJ2-7; 11 bases map to TRBD1. V was clipped by 3 bases and J by 3 bases; unmatched bases: 5. The germline V gene has CDR1 SGHDT and CDR2 YYEEEE. This CDR3 is built from 15 residues. The CDR3 loop reads CASSWGTGGIYEQYF. DNA for the CDR3: TGTGCCAGCAGCTGGGGGACAGGGGGAATCTACGAGCAGTACTTC.

This clone occurred a few times. This sequence joins TRBV2 and TRBJ2-7, with D unresolved. CDR3 length: 13 residues. V lost 5 bases and J 3 bases, leaving 11 bases between the germline ends. CDR1 SNHLY and CDR2 FYNNEI come from the germline V gene. The chain's CDR3 is CASSMYSNYEQYF. CDR3 coding DNA: TGTGCCAGCAGTATGTACTCTAACTACGAGCAGTACTTC.

V usage is TRBV30 and J usage is TRBJ2-3, with TRBD1 matching 10 bases. In germline, CDR1 is GTSNPN, CDR2 SVGIG (reference sequence). The junction had 19 bases not matched to a gene; V was cut back by 3 bases and J by 4 bases. The CDR3 runs to 19 residues. The CDR3 DNA reads as TGTGCCTGGAGGAGAAGGCGAGACAGGGGGCCGGTGTCTGCAGATACGCAGTATTTT. This codes for CAWRRRRDRGPVSADTQYF.

The table lists this clone with a count of one. The rearrangement uses TRBV11-3 and TRBJ2-1, with 8 bases fitting TRBD2. This CDR3 is 16 amino acids long. Trimming at V came to 1 base and at J to 3 bases, leaving 5 bases not matched to a gene. Germline V gene data show CDR1 as SGHNT and CDR2 as YENEEA. CDR3 sequence (DNA): TGTGCCAGCAGCTTAGTGGGGACTAGTCTCTACAATGAGCAGTTCTTC. Translation gives CASSLVGTSLYNEQFF.

The rearrangement links TRBV4-2 to TRBJ2-5; TRBD2 matches at 8 bases. Trimming at V came to 0 bases and at J to 3 bases, leaving 9 bases not matched to a gene. The germline V gene encodes CDR1 LGHNA and CDR2 YNFKEQ. This CDR3 is 17 amino acids long. CDR3 DNA sequence: TGTGCCAGCAGCCAAGATCCCGCGGGAGGTGGAAAAGAGACCCAGTACTTC. As protein: CASSQDPAGGGKETQYF.